Included here is one TCR beta chain sequence, with context. J gave up 2 bases and V 6 bases, and 25 bases lay outside the gene matches. Germline CDR1 is MNHNY and CDR2 is SVGAGI (reference sequence). The CDR3 spans 20 residues. The sample is drawn from a study of blood T cell repertoires in COVID-19. In the study overall: The United States, Italy and Spain provided the acute and convalescent COVID-19 samples. T cells, B-cell-depleted T cells, or PBMCs supplied cDNA or gDNA.

In the authors' workflow: By means of reference gene primer amplification, nucleated cell counts were estimated. Generated by immunoSEQ multiplex PCR, the TCRdb table keeps only in-frame clones and is missing some. The V and J calls and clone size come from that table; D and trimming were worked out from the DNA. The table records about 310,000 clones, around 90% of them present only once. This receptor was obtained from a man aged 50-60 years with active or convalescent COVID-19. V usage is TRBV6-6 and J usage is TRBJ2-7; TRBD1 matches 7 bases. The sample was peripheral blood. The CDR3 nucleotides read TGTGCCAGCAGCGATTATACCCTTTTCGGTCCGCGACAGGGAACCTACGAGCAGTACTTC. It codes for CASSDYTLFGPRQGTYEQYF.